The T cell receptor beta chain under discussion was sequenced for a study of shared clonotypes between healthy human individuals. Whole-study findings and limits: Clonotype sharing levels among donors were expected to vary with sequencing depth.

This CDR3 is 12 amino acids long. Germline values: CDR1 GTSNPN, CDR2 SVGIG (reference sequence). Notes on this clone: Its antigen remains unidentified. Compared with germline, one end of the junction differs, possibly owing to a read error.

Measured with immunoSEQ multiplex PCR; TCRdb has only the in-frame clones, and not every one. The sample consists of about 490,000 clones, 76% of them appearing once. The sequenced sample was PBMCs. The TCR originated in a woman aged 40 to 50 in good health. Some clones in this sample may be carry-over from other donors' samples. The chain carries TRBV30 and TRBJ2-2; 8 bases are a match to TRBD1. The CDR3 here is CAWRAGGRGAVF. Written as DNA, the CDR3 is TGTGCCTGGAGGGCAGGGGGCCGGGGAGCTGTTTTT.